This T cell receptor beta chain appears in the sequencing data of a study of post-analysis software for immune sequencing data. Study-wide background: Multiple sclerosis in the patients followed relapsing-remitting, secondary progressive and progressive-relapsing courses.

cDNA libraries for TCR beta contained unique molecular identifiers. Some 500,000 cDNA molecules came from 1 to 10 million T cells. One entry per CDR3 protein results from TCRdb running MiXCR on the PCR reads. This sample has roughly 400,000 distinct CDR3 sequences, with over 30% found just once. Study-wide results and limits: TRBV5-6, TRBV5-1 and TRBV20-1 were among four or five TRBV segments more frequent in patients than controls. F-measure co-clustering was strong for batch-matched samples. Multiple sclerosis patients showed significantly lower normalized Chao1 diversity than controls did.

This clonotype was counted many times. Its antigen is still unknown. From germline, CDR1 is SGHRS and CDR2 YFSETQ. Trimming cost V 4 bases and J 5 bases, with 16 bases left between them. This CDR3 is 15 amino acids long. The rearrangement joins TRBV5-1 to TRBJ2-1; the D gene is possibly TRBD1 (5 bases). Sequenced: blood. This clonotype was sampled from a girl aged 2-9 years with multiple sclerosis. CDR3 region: CASSALGDGDNEQFF. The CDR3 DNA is TGCGCCAGCAGCGCCCTAGGGGATGGGGACAATGAGCAGTTCTTC.